This T cell receptor (beta chain) emerged from a study of T cell repertoires in cytomegalovirus infection. Germline assignment: CDR1 SGHTA and CDR2 FQGNSA. V lost 4 bases to trimming and J lost 3 bases; unmatched junction nucleotides: 14. The CDR3 covers 19 residues. Study observations and caveats: Ex vivo responses were dominated by HLA-C-restricted CMV-specific TCR beta clonotypes.

Each CDR3 protein gets one entry after TCRdb re-called the reads with MiXCR. This sample has 160,000 or so distinct CDR3 sequences; about a quarter occur once, and the top ten carry 10% to 11%. In this sample, this clonotype turned up many times. As yet, its antigen is unknown. The receptor comes from a human donor in good health (CMV status not recorded). Some clones in this sample may be carry-over from other donors' samples. Sequencing was carried out using PBMCs. V is TRBV7-2 and J is TRBJ2-1; 11 bases are a match to TRBD2. As DNA, the CDR3 is TGTGCCAGCAGCTCATCGACTAGCGGGATTAGAACCGGCTACAATGAGCAGTTCTTC. Translated: CASSSSTSGIRTGYNEQFF.